Following are 9 T cell receptor beta chains from one sample sequenced in a study of cytomegalovirus exposure and HLA in healthy donors. PCR involved 60 Vbeta and 13 Jbeta primers. The table came from immunoSEQ multiplex PCR; TCRdb's copy has only in-frame clones and leaves some out. The sample shows fewer than 130,000 clones, 65% to 80% of them seen only once. The sample taken for sequencing was PBMCs. The receptors originated from a middle-aged woman in good health and CMV-seronegative.

This clone appeared a few times. The chain has TRBV30 and TRBJ1-1; D not certain. This CDR3 has 13 amino acids. Per germline, CDR1 GTSNPN and CDR2 SVGIG (reference sequence). V was shortened by 1 base and J by 2 bases, with 8 bases between the two germline ends. CDR3: CAWSGGENTEAFF. In DNA form, the CDR3 reads TGTGCCTGGAGTGGAGGAGAAAACACTGAAGCTTTCTTT.

This chain uses TRBV11-2 with TRBJ2-2; 7 nucleotides align to TRBD2. Germline CDR1 SGHAT, CDR2 FQNNGV. CDR3 length equals 15 residues. The ends lost 1 base at V and 7 bases at J; junction bases unmatched: 6. The CDR3 spells CASSLGGGGDGELFF. In DNA, the CDR3 is TGTGCCAGCAGCTTAGGGGGGGGTGGGGACGGGGAGCTGTTTTTT.

The rearrangement links TRBV7-2 to TRBJ1-1; 8 bases are a match to TRBD1. The CDR3 runs 16 residues. Unmatched junction bases numbered 8, after V lost 5 bases and J lost 0 bases. Germline CDR1 SGHTA, CDR2 FQGNSA. The CDR3 region is CASSLQGAKMNTEAFF. The CDR3 DNA is TGTGCCAGCAGCCTGCAGGGGGCGAAGATGAACACTGAAGCTTTCTTT.

Concerning this clone itself: At one boundary the junction diverges from the germline segment, which might be a read error. The rearrangement links TRBV7-2 to TRBJ2-1; the D gene is possibly TRBD2 (5 bases). CDR3 length: 15 amino acids. The germline CDR1 and CDR2 sequences are SGHTA and FQGNSA. The CDR3 protein is CAGSPTRLSYNEQFF. Here the CDR3 DNA reads TGTGCCGGCAGCCCAACCAGACTATCCTACAATGAGCAGTTCTTC. Together with reference TRBV7-2 and TRBJ2-1, the CDR3 gives the full variable domain: GAGVSQSPSNKVTEKGKDVELRCDPISGHTALYWYRQSLGQGLEFLIYFQGNSAPDKSGLPSDRFSAERTGGSVSTLTIQRTQQEDSAVYLCAGSPTRLSYNEQFFGPGTRLTVL.

The chain has TRBV29-1 and TRBJ2-5, with D maybe TRBD2 (6 bases). V lost 4 bases, J lost 11 bases, and 14 bases lay in between. Germline values: CDR1 SQVTM, CDR2 ANQGSEA. This CDR3 contains 11 residues. This CDR3 is CSVGGETEQYF. Here the CDR3 DNA reads TGCAGCGTTGGGGGGGAAACGGAGCAGTACTTC. Looking up the rest from reference TRBV29-1 and TRBJ2-5 gives the full variable domain: SAVISQKPSRDICQRGTSLTIQCQVDSQVTMMFWYRQQPGQSLTLIATANQGSEATYESGFVIDKFPISRPNLTFSTLTVSNMSPEDSSIYLCSVGGETEQYFGPGTRLLVL.

This sequence joins TRBV4-3 and TRBJ2-1; 8 nucleotides agree with TRBD2. Trimming removed 5 bases from V and 3 bases from J; junction bases left unmatched: 6. This CDR3 spans 15 amino acids. The V gene's germline CDR1 is LGHNA and CDR2 YSLEER. CDR3 sequence (DNA): TGCGCCAGCAGCTCCCGTGCGGGAGGCTACAATGAGCAGTTCTTC. This gives the protein CASSSRAGGYNEQFF.

This clone was seen a few times. This chain connects TRBV4-1 to TRBJ2-2; TRBD2 matches 7 bases. CDR1 MGHRA and CDR2 YSYEKL come from the germline V gene. The CDR3 runs to 16 residues. With V trimmed by 0 bases and J by 0 bases, 1 base remained unmatched. CDR3 sequence reads: CASSQEGGANTGELFF. The CDR3 DNA sequence: TGCGCCAGCAGCCAAGAGGGAGGGGCGAACACCGGGGAGCTGTTTTTT.

The chain couples TRBV27 to TRBJ2-5; the match to TRBD1 covers 9 bases. The CDR3 runs 13 residues. Trimming at V came to 8 bases and at J to 6 bases, leaving 7 bases not matched to a gene. CDR1 and CDR2 from the germline V gene are MNHEY and SMNVEV (reference sequence). Here the CDR3 reads CASGTGGLKTQYF. DNA for the CDR3: TGTGCCAGCGGCACAGGGGGCTTGAAGACCCAGTACTTC.

This clone occurred a few times. The chain carries TRBV2 and TRBJ2-3; D is perhaps TRBD1 (6 bases). The CDR3 is made up of 11 amino acids. With 6 bases removed from V and 9 bases from J, the gap between germline ends came to 10 bases. CDR1 and CDR2 (germline): SNHLY, FYNNEI. The CDR3 region is CASRGTTTQYF. Here the CDR3 DNA reads TGTGCCAGCAGGGGGACAACGACGCAGTATTTT. The whole variable domain, remainder taken from reference TRBV2 and TRBJ2-3, is EPEVTQTPSHQVTQMGQEVILRCVPISNHLYFYWYRQILGQKVEFLVSFYNNEISEKSEIFDDQFSVERPDGSNFTLKIRSTKLEDSAMYFCASRGTTTQYFGPGTRLTVL.